The clone carrying this T cell receptor beta chain was counted many times. Antigen: not known. The sample comes from a study of neurological immune-mediated disorders. V was clipped by 6 bases and J by 7 bases; unmatched bases: 15. The CDR3 spans 15 residues. CDR1 is SGDLS, CDR2 YYNGEE, per germline. Broader study findings: Across subjects, no CDR3 amino acid sequence appeared in expanded clones of more than one subject, a finding that suggested private repertoires in all groups. Patients with HTLV-1-associated myelopathy showed the most TCR clonal expansion. Those with multiple sclerosis showed the least, falling below healthy controls.

5'RACE with 10-nucleotide random UMIs generated the cDNA. Over 200 million TCR-beta sequences, together covering 15-18 subjects, were produced by every individual sequencing run that was carried out. TCRdb recomputed calls from the 5' RACE reads with MiXCR, one row per CDR3 protein. The sample consists of 40,000 to 55,000 distinct CDR3 sequences, 10% to 13% of them appearing once. This TCR derives from a woman between 40 and 55 years old with HTLV-1-associated myelopathy (HAM/TSP). This chain uses TRBV9 with TRBJ1-1, with 7 bases fitting TRBD1. The sequenced sample was PBMCs. In nucleotides, the CDR3 is TGTGCCAGCAACAGGGGAGGTAATGTTGAGAGTGAAGCTTTCTTT. Translation: CASNRGGNVESEAFF. Drawing the rest from reference TRBV9 and TRBJ1-1, the complete variable domain is DSGVTQTPKHLITATGQRVTLRCSPRSGDLSVYWYQQSLDQGLQFLIQYYNGEERAKGNILERFSAQQFPDLHSELNLSSLELGDSALYFCASNRGGNVESEAFFGQGTRLTVV.